Shown below are 27 T cell receptor beta chains from a single sample sequenced in a study of Ad26.COV2.S vaccination and SARS-CoV-2 variants. Sequencing used immunoSEQ multiplex PCR; TCRdb keeps in-frame clones, though not all of them. Here the sample spans around 300,000 clones, under 90% being singletons. Sample treatment: approximately 18 received Ad26.COV2.S at low or high dose, single or two shots; several received placebo; per-sample allocation not given. Repertoires come from day 63 after the first vaccine or placebo injection. Material: peripheral blood, obtained in a trial of Ad26.COV2.S vaccine versus placebo. The receptors stem from a person between 18 and 60 years old who received the Ad26.COV2.S COVID-19 vaccine or a placebo.

The chain couples TRBV4-1 to TRBJ2-1; tentatively, D is TRBD1 (6 bases). The CDR3 spans 17 residues. V dropped 0 bases and J dropped 6 bases, with 18 bases sitting between them. Germline CDR1 reads MGHRA; CDR2 reads YSYEKL. The chain's CDR3 is CASSQDIRVTGLNEQFF. CDR3 DNA: TGCGCCAGCAGCCAAGATATAAGGGTCACAGGGCTCAATGAGCAGTTCTTC.

The CDR3 region has the DNA TGTGCCAGCAGTCCAGGGATTTCTGGAAACACCATATATTTT. Residues: CASSPGISGNTIYF. J is TRBJ1-3 and V is TRBV2; D might be TRBD1 (5 bases). The CDR3 contains 14 residues. Per germline, CDR1 SNHLY and CDR2 FYNNEI. The V end was cut by 5 bases, the J end by 1 base, with 9 bases between.

The chain recombines TRBV3-1 (or the pseudogene TRBV3-2) with TRBJ2-3; 13 positions agree with TRBD2. The germline gives CDR1 LGHDT, CDR2 YNNKEL (reference sequence). Trimming cost V 2 bases and J 4 bases; bases outside gene matches: 3. This CDR3 has 16 amino acids. The CDR3 loop is CASSQTSGGVSDTQYF. The CDR3 nucleotides are TGTGCCAGCAGCCAAACTAGCGGGGGGGTTTCAGATACGCAGTATTTT.

The chain uses TRBV6-2 or TRBV6-3 and TRBJ1-2, with 12 bases fitting TRBD1. The CDR3 runs to 16 residues. The junction had 10 bases not matched to a gene; V was cut back by 2 bases and J by 9 bases. Germline CDR1 and CDR2: MNHEY and SVGEGT. CDR3 sequence (DNA): TGTGCCAGCAGTTACACGTCCGGGACAGGGGGCCCGAGCTACACCTTC. It codes for CASSYTSGTGGPSYTF.

The chain links TRBV3-1 (or the pseudogene TRBV3-2) to TRBJ2-3; 12 nucleotides agree with TRBD2. This CDR3 has 17 residues. Germline V gene lookup returns CDR1 LGHDT and CDR2 YNNKEL (reference sequence). The V gene end was trimmed by 6 bases and the J gene end by 7 bases; junction bases not matched to a gene: 14. CDR3 sequence: CASSPSTSGRRGYTQYF. In DNA form, the CDR3 reads TGTGCCAGCAGTCCCTCGACTAGCGGGAGACGTGGATATACGCAGTATTTT.

The rearrangement links TRBV19 to TRBJ1-5; D might be TRBD1 (5 bases). Trimming took off 4 bases at V and 4 bases at J, with 8 bases between the two ends. Germline V gene lookup returns CDR1 LNHDA and CDR2 SQIVND (reference sequence). The CDR3 contains 13 residues. CDR3 DNA: TGTGCCAGTAGTAGAGGGGAGAATCAGCCCCAGCATTTT. Encoded protein: CASSRGENQPQHF.

This clone came up once. The chain uses TRBV27 and TRBJ2-3, with D hard to call. V was trimmed by 6 bases and J by 2 bases, leaving 15 bases between them. The CDR3 is 15 amino acids. Germline V gives CDR1 MNHEY, CDR2 SMNVEV (reference sequence). The CDR3 DNA follows: TGTGCCAGCAGCGATACCGGGCCCCACACAGATACGCAGTATTTT. The encoded protein is CASSDTGPHTDTQYF.

On this clone itself: The sample carries other DNA sequences with the same CDR3. V and J are TRBV19 and TRBJ1-1, with no clear D. CDR1 is LNHDA, CDR2 SQIVND, per germline (reference sequence). V shed 3 bases and J shed 2 bases, with 7 bases lying between them. This CDR3 region has 13 residues. CDR3 DNA sequence: TGTGCCAGTAGTATGTCGGGAAACACTGAAGCTTTCTTT. The encoded protein is CASSMSGNTEAFF.

The chain combines TRBV2 with TRBJ2-1; D might be TRBD2 (5 bases). This CDR3 comprises 13 residues. Germline assignment: CDR1 SNHLY and CDR2 FYNNEI. Trimming stripped 7 bases from V and 7 bases from J, with 14 bases between. The CDR3 nucleotides read TGTGCCAGCAAGCGTCCGTCGGGAAATGAGCAGTTCTTC. Its translation: CASKRPSGNEQFF.

The chain employs TRBV10-2 and TRBJ2-5; 7 positions agree with TRBD2. The ends lost 11 bases at V and 4 bases at J; junction bases unmatched: 13. The CDR3 has 14 amino acids. Per the germline V gene, CDR1 is WSHSY and CDR2 is SAAADI. The CDR3 sequence: CAVRAQGGGETQYF. The CDR3 nucleotides are TGCGCCGTGAGGGCCCAGGGCGGGGGAGAGACCCAGTACTTC.

The V and J genes are TRBV25-1 and TRBJ1-2; 7 nucleotides align to TRBD1. CDR3 length: 15 amino acids. Per the germline V gene, CDR1 is MGHDK and CDR2 is SYGVNS. J lost 3 bases, V lost 6 bases, and 10 bases had no gene match. CDR3 sequence: CASSDPLGTDYGYTF. CDR3 coding DNA: TGTGCCAGCAGCGATCCTCTCGGGACAGACTATGGCTACACCTTC.

This clone is a singleton in its sample. The chain couples TRBV25-1 to TRBJ1-1; no clear D gene. Germline V gene data show CDR1 as MGHDK and CDR2 as SYGVNS. V lost 5 bases and J 3 bases, leaving 10 bases between the germline ends. This CDR3 is 13 amino acids long. CDR3: CASSTRWDTEAFF. The CDR3 DNA follows: TGTGCCAGCAGTACTAGGTGGGACACTGAAGCTTTCTTT.

This chain connects TRBV7-9 to TRBJ1-4; D unclear. Per germline, CDR1 SEHNR and CDR2 FQNEAQ (reference sequence). V was pared by 0 bases and J by 13 bases, with 15 bases between. CDR3 length equals 14 residues. The CDR3 DNA is TGTGCCAGCAGCTTAGCGGGCACATTCAAGGGACTGTTTTTT. Protein: CASSLAGTFKGLFF. Together with reference TRBV7-9 and TRBJ1-4, the CDR3 gives the full variable domain: DTGVSQNPRHKITKRGQNVTFRCDPISEHNRLYWYRQTLGQGPEFLTYFQNEAQLEKSRLLSDRFSAERPKGSFSTLEIQRTEQGDSAMYLCASSLAGTFKGLFFGSGTQLSVL.

The chain joins TRBV27 to TRBJ1-2, with TRBD1 identical over 10 bases. CDR1 and CDR2 (germline): MNHEY, SMNVEV (reference sequence). The length of the CDR3 is 16 residues. Trimming cost V 2 bases and J 7 bases; bases outside gene matches: 10. In DNA, the CDR3 is TGTGCCAGCAGTTTAGGGGGCGGACAGGGGGAAGGTGGCTACACCTTC. Its protein product is CASSLGGGQGEGGYTF.

The chain employs TRBV18 and TRBJ1-1; D gene ambiguous. There are 13 residues in the CDR3. V lost 3 bases and J lost 4, with 9 bases in between. Germline CDR1 is KGHSH and CDR2 is LQKENI. The CDR3 region is CASSPRFGTEAFF. The DNA of the CDR3 is TGTGCCAGCTCACCTAGATTCGGCACTGAAGCTTTCTTT.

The chain couples TRBV7-9 to TRBJ2-1, with 13 bases identical to TRBD2. Germline-derived CDR1 and CDR2 are SEHNR and FQNEAQ (reference sequence). After removal of 11 bases from V and 3 bases from J, the junction contained 1 base not matched to a gene. The CDR3 runs to 13 residues. The CDR3: CAWTSGSYNEQFF. CDR3 nucleotides: TGTGCCTGGACTAGCGGGAGCTACAATGAGCAGTTCTTC.

The chain uses TRBV19 and TRBJ1-2, with D perhaps TRBD1 (6 bases). The CDR3 has 15 residues. The germline V gene encodes CDR1 LNHDA and CDR2 SQIVND (reference sequence). V was trimmed by 4 bases and J by 0 bases, leaving 12 bases between them. CDR3 amino acids: CASSRGDIANYGYTF. As DNA, the CDR3 is TGTGCCAGTAGTAGGGGGGACATCGCTAACTATGGCTACACCTTC.

The chain links TRBV19 to TRBJ1-1, with D perhaps TRBD1 (5 bases). The CDR3 contains 14 residues. V lost 3 bases and J 4 bases, leaving 12 bases between the germline ends. Looked up from germline, CDR1 is LNHDA and CDR2 is SQIVND (reference sequence). This CDR3 is CASSIGEGITEAFF. CDR3 nucleotide sequence: TGTGCCAGTAGTATTGGTGAGGGGATCACTGAAGCTTTCTTT.

The chain couples TRBV7-9 to TRBJ1-1; D gene unclear. Germline assignment: CDR1 SEHNR and CDR2 FQNEAQ (reference sequence). This CDR3 region has 13 residues. V was clipped by 5 bases and J by 7 bases, with 14 bases between them. CDR3 residues: CASSRSRNLEAFF. The CDR3 nucleotides are TGTGCCAGCAGCCGAAGTCGGAACCTTGAAGCTTTCTTT.

The chain couples TRBV5-4 to TRBJ2-2, with D uncertain. The CDR3 loop spans 13 amino acids. V lost 4 bases and J lost 2, with 6 bases in between. Germline CDR1 and CDR2: SGHNT and YYREEE (reference sequence). CDR3 nucleotide sequence: TGTGCCAGCAGCCAGCTCAACACCGGGGAGCTGTTTTTT. It is translated as CASSQLNTGELFF.

This clone appeared a single time. CDR3 residues: CASSQGQLNTEAFF. CDR3 DNA: TGTGCCAGCAGCCAAGGCCAGCTGAACACTGAAGCTTTCTTT. The rearrangement links TRBV3-1 (or the pseudogene TRBV3-2) to TRBJ1-1; no clear D. Germline V gene data show CDR1 as LGHDT and CDR2 as YNNKEL (reference sequence). The CDR3 is made up of 14 amino acids. V was shortened by 1 base and J by 0 bases, with 6 bases between the two germline ends.

V is TRBV10-3 and J is TRBJ2-7; D unresolved. The germline gives CDR1 ENHRY, CDR2 SYGVKD. V lost 0 bases and J 0 bases, leaving 12 bases between the germline ends. This CDR3 region has 16 residues. The CDR3 loop reads CAISESGRLSSYEQYF. CDR3 DNA sequence: TGTGCCATCAGTGAGTCTGGGCGCCTGAGCTCCTACGAGCAGTACTTC.

The chain is built from TRBV14 and TRBJ2-1; possibly TRBD2 for D (5 bases). Germline CDR1 is SGHDN and CDR2 is FVKESK. This CDR3 has 15 residues. Trimming pared 1 base from V and 7 bases from J, leaving 14 bases between. The CDR3 DNA reads TGTGCCAGCAGCCAAGGCGGAGCGGAAGGGAATGAGCAGTTCTTC. Encoded protein: CASSQGGAEGNEQFF.

This clone was seen repeatedly, ten times or more. The chain recombines TRBV19 with TRBJ1-1; perhaps TRBD1 as D (6 bases). Germline V gene sequence: CDR1 LNHDA, CDR2 SQIVND (reference sequence). The CDR3 runs to 15 residues. The ends were cut back, 9 bases at V and 1 base at J, with 18 bases in the middle. CDR3 in amino acids: CASRSQGHQNTEAFF. For the CDR3, the DNA is TGTGCCAGCCGGTCCCAGGGACATCAGAACACTGAAGCTTTCTTT.

The rearrangement joins TRBV24-1 to TRBJ2-3, with 8 bases fitting TRBD2. The ends lost 6 bases at V and 2 bases at J; junction bases unmatched: 12. CDR1 and CDR2 from the germline V gene are KGHDR and SFDVKD. The CDR3 is made up of 17 amino acids. The CDR3 nucleotides are TGTGCCACCAGTCCGGGGGGCGGGGGGCCTTTCACAGATACGCAGTATTTT. This codes for CATSPGGGGPFTDTQYF.

V is TRBV25-1 and J is TRBJ2-3; 9 bases fit TRBD1. CDR3 size: 16 residues. Germline V CDR1 and CDR2: MGHDK, SYGVNS. The ends lost 4 bases at V and 4 bases at J; junction bases unmatched: 9. The CDR3, as DNA: TGTGCCAGCAGTGGTTCCGGGACAGGGACCCCAGATACGCAGTATTTT. This translates into CASSGSGTGTPDTQYF.

The chain joins TRBV15 to TRBJ2-3; TRBD2 matches at 9 bases. The CDR3 sequence is 17 residues long. Germline CDR1 and CDR2: LNHNV and YYDKDF (reference sequence). V gave up 0 bases and J gave up 4 bases; unmatched junction bases: 8. The CDR3 spells CATSRDRREGLPDTQYF. The CDR3 DNA sequence: TGTGCCACCAGCAGAGACAGGCGGGAGGGCCTCCCAGATACGCAGTATTTT.